The 26 T cell receptor beta chains below were found in one sample sequenced in a study of T cell repertoires in cytomegalovirus infection. One entry per CDR3 protein results from TCRdb running MiXCR on the reads. The sample has hundreds of thousands of distinct CDR3 sequences; 9.6% are singletons. Source material: PBMCs. The receptors here all came from a human donor in good health (CMV status not recorded). Some clones in this sample may be carry-over from other donors' samples.

This clonotype was seen many times. J is TRBJ1-1 and V is TRBV28; D not resolved. Trimming pared 2 bases from V and 10 bases from J, leaving 20 bases between. The CDR3 has 15 residues. Germline loops: CDR1 MDHEN, CDR2 SYDVKM. The CDR3, as DNA: TGTGCCAGCAGTTTAGGGTCCTTTGGAGGAGGAGTAGCTTTCTTT. It translates to CASSLGSFGGGVAFF.

This clonotype has a count of ten or more. The genes are TRBV10-2 and TRBJ2-7, with D tentatively TRBD2 (6 bases). The CDR3 loop spans 14 amino acids. Trimming shortened V by 6 bases and J by 4 bases, and 16 bases separated the two germline ends. Per the germline V gene, CDR1 is WSHSY and CDR2 is SAAADI. CDR3 residues: CASRDEAGNYEQYV. The CDR3 DNA reads TGCGCCAGCAGGGATGAGGCGGGGAATTACGAGCAGTACGTC.

This clonotype has ten or more counts. J is TRBJ2-7 and V is TRBV28; D not resolved. The length of the CDR3 is 14 residues. Deletions cut 1 base from V and 0 bases from J, with 7 bases between. The germline CDR1 and CDR2 sequences are MDHEN and SYDVKM. The CDR3 is CASSLYPGSYEQYF. The CDR3 DNA reads TGTGCCAGCAGTTTATACCCAGGCTCCTACGAGCAGTACTTC.

The chain couples TRBV20-1 to TRBJ2-7, with no clear D. The length of the CDR3 is 12 residues. V lost 0 bases and J lost 2, with 5 bases in between. Germline loops: CDR1 DFQATT, CDR2 SNEGSKA (reference sequence). CDR3 bases: TGCAGTGCTAGAGAAGGAGCCTACGAGCAGTACGTC. Protein: CSAREGAYEQYV.

The rearrangement uses TRBV29-1 and TRBJ1-1; D may be TRBD1 (6 bases). V was trimmed by 3 bases and J by 7 bases, leaving 18 bases between them. CDR3 size: 14 residues. Germline assignment: CDR1 SQVTM and CDR2 ANQGSEA. This CDR3 reads CSVDLGRDNSEAFF. The CDR3 region has the DNA TGCAGCGTTGACCTGGGCAGGGACAATAGTGAAGCTTTCTTT.

This clonotype was detected many times. The chain employs TRBV7-2 and TRBJ2-1, with D perhaps matching TRBD1 (6 bases). CDR1 and CDR2 from the germline V gene are SGHTA and FQGNSA. V lost 5 bases and J lost 4, with 15 bases in between. The CDR3 spans 15 residues. Here the CDR3 DNA reads TGTGCCAGCAGCCAAGACAGGTTTTCTTACAATGAGCAGTTCTTC. Protein sequence: CASSQDRFSYNEQFF.

This clonotype appeared many times. J is TRBJ2-7 and V is TRBV20-1, with D perhaps TRBD2 (6 bases). The CDR3 length is 11 residues. Germline CDR1 DFQATT, CDR2 SNEGSKA (reference sequence). Here the CDR3 DNA reads TGCATTATCGGGGACTCATACGAGCAGTACGTC. Protein sequence: CIIGDSYEQYV.

The chain couples TRBV7-9 to TRBJ2-1; D gene unclear. This CDR3 spans 14 amino acids. V lost 7 bases and J lost 0, with 10 bases in between. The germline CDR1 and CDR2 sequences are SEHNR and FQNEAQ (reference sequence). The CDR3 DNA reads as TGTGCCAGCACACTCGGTAGCTCCTACAATGAGCAGTTCTTC. Translated: CASTLGSSYNEQFF.

This clonotype appeared many times. The CDR3 reads CASRAVGGGEKLFF. The CDR3 DNA follows: TGTGCCAGCAGGGCAGTGGGGGGGGGGGAAAAACTGTTTTTT. The chain is built from TRBV25-1 and TRBJ1-4, with D possibly being TRBD1 (5 bases). Trimming stripped 6 bases from V and 8 bases from J, with 16 bases between. Germline V gene sequence: CDR1 MGHDK, CDR2 SYGVNS. The CDR3 loop spans 14 amino acids.

This clonotype has at least ten counts. The CDR3 spells CASKEQALTAGELFF. The CDR3 DNA sequence: TGTGCCAGTAAGGAGCAGGCCCTCACCGCAGGGGAGCTGTTTTTT. V is TRBV19 and J is TRBJ2-2; no definite D call. The V gene's germline CDR1 is LNHDA and CDR2 SQIVND (reference sequence). Trimming stripped 7 bases from V and 8 bases from J, with 20 bases between. CDR3 size: 15 residues.

Only a few counts were recorded for this clonotype. Germline is not matched at one junction end, which may reflect a read error. The V and J genes are TRBV11-2 and TRBJ2-1; D not certain. This CDR3 comprises 11 residues. The germline V gene has CDR1 SGHAT and CDR2 FQNNGV. The DNA for the CDR3 is TGTGCCAGCAGCTTCGGACGGATAGGAGTCTTC. Amino acids: CASSFGRIGVF.

In its sample, this clonotype was seen many times. This chain joins TRBV29-1 and TRBJ2-1, with TRBD2 matching 7 bases. The CDR3 covers 15 residues. CDR1 SQVTM and CDR2 ANQGSEA come from the germline V gene. V shed 4 bases and J 0 bases; nucleotides not matched to a gene: 6. Here the CDR3 DNA reads TGCAGCGTTGCCGGGGGGTCCAGCTCCTACAATGAGCAGTTCTTC. The encoded protein is CSVAGGSSSYNEQFF.

The rearrangement links TRBV9 to TRBJ2-2, with TRBD1 matching 8 bases. The trim removed 4 bases at V and 0 bases at J, leaving 8 bases unmatched. The CDR3 has 17 residues. CDR1 and CDR2 (germline): SGDLS, YYNGEE. The CDR3 DNA follows: TGTGCCAGCAGCCTAATTATGACAGGGGCGAACACCGGGGAGCTGTTTTTT. Residues: CASSLIMTGANTGELFF.

This clonotype has at least ten counts. The chain links TRBV7-9 to TRBJ2-5; TRBD2 aligns across 11 bases. The CDR3 has 15 residues. The germline V gene has CDR1 SEHNR and CDR2 FQNEAQ (reference sequence). V lost 7 bases to trimming and J lost 6 bases; unmatched junction nucleotides: 10. The CDR3 DNA sequence: TGTGCCAGCACCCCAACTAGCGGGGGCGGAAAGACCCAGTACTTC. Encoded protein: CASTPTSGGGKTQYF.

This clonotype was seen a few times. Given a much more abundant clone one base away, this may be a read error. CDR3 bases: TGTGCCAGCAGTTTGCTGGTTACCTACAATGAGCAGTTCTTC. It yields the protein CASSLLVTYNEQFF. The chain joins TRBV28 to TRBJ2-1; D is ambiguous. CDR1 and CDR2 (germline): MDHEN, SYDVKM. Trimming took 3 bases from V and 2 from J, leaving 8 bases between them. The CDR3 extends over 14 amino acids. Full variable domain (outside the CDR3, taken from reference TRBV28 and TRBJ2-1): DVKVTQSSRYLVKRTGEKVFLECVQDMDHENMFWYRQDPGLGLRLIYFSYDVKMKEKGDIPEGYSVSREKKERFSLILESASTNQTSMYLCASSLLVTYNEQFFGPGTRLTVL.

This clonotype came up many times. The CDR3 here is CSARDRFAPSLSSYNSPLHF. The CDR3 DNA reads as TGCAGTGCTAGAGATCGATTCGCCCCTTCATTGAGCTCCTATAATTCACCCCTCCACTTT. The J gene is TRBJ1-6, the V gene TRBV20-1; no firm D call. Per the germline V gene, CDR1 is DFQATT and CDR2 is SNEGSKA (reference sequence). V was clipped by 0 bases and J by 0 bases, with 21 bases between them. The CDR3 spans 20 residues.

The chain combines TRBV14 with TRBJ1-2, with D unresolved. The V and J ends lost 7 bases and 7 bases respectively, with 19 bases between them. Germline-derived CDR1 and CDR2 are SGHDN and FVKESK. The CDR3 spans 14 residues. CDR3 sequence: CASNPVGLLGGYTF. CDR3 sequence (DNA): TGTGCCAGCAACCCGGTCGGGCTCTTGGGTGGCTACACCTTC. Full variable domain (rest looked up from reference TRBV14 and TRBJ1-2): EAGVTQFPSHSVIEKGQTVTLRCDPISGHDNLYWYRRVMGKEIKFLLHFVKESKQDESGMPNNRFLAERTGGTYSTLKVQPAELEDSGVYFCASNPVGLLGGYTFGSGTRLTVV.

This clonotype was seen ten or more times. The chain uses TRBV7-2 and TRBJ1-1; D is uncertain. V lost 5 bases, J lost 5 bases, and 18 bases lay in between. Germline loops: CDR1 SGHTA, CDR2 FQGNSA. The CDR3 runs 15 residues. The CDR3 DNA reads TGTGCCAGCAGCCTCCGGGGTCCCGTCGGGACTGAAGCTTTCTTT. Amino acids: CASSLRGPVGTEAFF.

This clonotype was recorded many times. The chain employs TRBV6-2 or TRBV6-3 and TRBJ2-3; D is unclear. In germline, CDR1 is MNHEY, CDR2 SVGEGT. CDR3 length equals 12 residues. V was pared by 0 bases and J by 5 bases, with 3 bases between. The CDR3 loop reads CASSYSKDTQYF. The CDR3 DNA follows: TGTGCCAGCAGTTACTCGAAAGATACGCAGTATTTT.

The sample holds many counts of this clonotype. The gene calls are TRBV4-1 and TRBJ2-3; perhaps TRBD1 as D (6 bases). Trimming took off 2 bases at V and 6 bases at J, with 27 bases between the two ends. The CDR3 totals 19 residues. Germline V gene lookup returns CDR1 MGHRA and CDR2 YSYEKL. The DNA of the CDR3 is TGCGCCAGCAGCCAACCCTCCCCGGGCCCCAGGGGAGTCCGGGATACGCAGTATTTT. Translating gives CASSQPSPGPRGVRDTQYF.

This clonotype has at least ten counts. V is TRBV7-2 and J is TRBJ2-5, with no clear D. Per the germline V gene, CDR1 is SGHTA and CDR2 is FQGNSA. The CDR3 totals 13 residues. With 1 base removed from V and 4 bases from J, the gap between germline ends came to 7 bases. The CDR3 here is CASSLDWGETQYF. The CDR3, as DNA: TGTGCCAGCAGCTTAGATTGGGGAGAGACCCAGTACTTC.

This clonotype occurred many times. The chain recombines TRBV6-2 or TRBV6-3 with TRBJ2-2; D gene uncertain. Looked up from germline, CDR1 is MNHEY and CDR2 is SVGEGT. The CDR3 is 15 residues long. V was cut by 1 base and J by 4 bases, with 10 bases left in between. The CDR3 loop is CASSYYGPPTGELFF. The CDR3 DNA reads TGTGCCAGCAGTTACTACGGGCCCCCCACCGGGGAGCTGTTTTTT.

This clonotype was detected many times. This chain uses TRBV7-2 with TRBJ1-2; D gene uncertain. Germline CDR1 reads SGHTA; CDR2 reads FQGNSA. Trimming took off 4 bases at V and 2 bases at J, with 14 bases between the two ends. CDR3 length: 15 amino acids. The CDR3 coding sequence is TGTGCCAGCAGCTCCTACCCCGTGGGGAACTATGGCTACACCTTC. This translates into CASSSYPVGNYGYTF.

At least ten counts were recorded for this clonotype. The chain employs TRBV6-2 or TRBV6-3 and TRBJ2-3, with a possible D match to TRBD2 (6 bases). Germline values: CDR1 MNHEY, CDR2 SVGEGT. Trimming stripped 3 bases from V and 4 bases from J, with 20 bases between. The CDR3 is 17 amino acids. The CDR3 DNA sequence: TGTGCCAGCAGTTATTTCGGGGACGGACCGGGGGCAGATACGCAGTATTTT. This gives the protein CASSYFGDGPGADTQYF.

This clonotype was seen many times. The V call is TRBV5-5, the J call TRBJ2-2; unclear D gene. V lost 2 bases, J lost 6 bases, and 8 bases lay in between. The CDR3 covers 13 residues. The V gene's germline CDR1 is SGHKS and CDR2 YYEKEE (reference sequence). CDR3 in amino acids: CASSFLMAGELFF. CDR3 sequence (DNA): TGTGCCAGCAGCTTCTTGATGGCCGGGGAGCTGTTTTTT. Full variable domain (missing parts from reference TRBV5-5 and TRBJ2-2): DAGVTQSPTHLIKTRGQQVTLRCSPISGHKSVSWYQQVLGQGPQFIFQYYEKEERGRGNFPDRFSARQFPNYSSELNVNALLLGDSALYLCASSFLMAGELFFGEGSRLTVL.

In this sample, this clonotype turned up many times. V gene TRBV5-1 combines with J gene TRBJ2-7, with 9 bases matching TRBD1. The CDR3 loop spans 13 amino acids. The junction had 2 bases not matched to a gene; V was cut back by 5 bases and J by 2 bases. From germline, CDR1 is SGHRS and CDR2 YFSETQ. CDR3 sequence reads: CASRGQGPYEQYF. CDR3 nucleotide sequence: TGCGCCAGCAGGGGACAGGGACCCTACGAGCAGTACTTC.